This entry describes one T cell receptor beta chain. The antigen is undetermined. This PCR relied on a set of 60 Vbeta primers and 13 Jbeta primers. Original analysis: In a later analysis, about 12 million of around 75 million unique beta chains occurred in at least two donors. Some clones are missing from TCRdb's copy, which holds only in-frame ones; the method was immunoSEQ multiplex PCR. That table furnishes V, J and clone size, whereas the DNA furnished D and trimming. This sample's table has about 150,000 clones. This sample stems from a study of cytomegalovirus exposure and HLA in healthy donors. Study-wide points: An analysis done earlier found most TCR beta V segments productive about 87% or about 30% of the time. Among the most significant clusters, several appeared linked to common viral pathogens in a later analysis. Association of a missense DCLRE1C variant with TCR beta V- and J-gene trimming was reported in a later analysis.

The germline V gene has CDR1 SGDLS and CDR2 YYNGEE. With V trimmed by 7 bases and J by 2 bases, 3 bases remained unmatched. The CDR3 runs 14 residues. The sample taken for sequencing was PBMCs. This clonotype was obtained from a woman aged 45-59 years in good health and CMV-seronegative. V is TRBV9 and J is TRBJ2-5, with 12 bases matching TRBD2. The CDR3 loop reads CASGLAGGQETQYF. CDR3 coding DNA: TGTGCCAGCGGGCTAGCGGGGGGGCAAGAGACCCAGTACTTC. The full variable domain, rest sourced from reference TRBV9 and TRBJ2-5, is DSGVTQTPKHLITATGQRVTLRCSPRSGDLSVYWYQQSLDQGLQFLIQYYNGEERAKGNILERFSAQQFPDLHSELNLSSLELGDSALYFCASGLAGGQETQYFGPGTRLLVL.